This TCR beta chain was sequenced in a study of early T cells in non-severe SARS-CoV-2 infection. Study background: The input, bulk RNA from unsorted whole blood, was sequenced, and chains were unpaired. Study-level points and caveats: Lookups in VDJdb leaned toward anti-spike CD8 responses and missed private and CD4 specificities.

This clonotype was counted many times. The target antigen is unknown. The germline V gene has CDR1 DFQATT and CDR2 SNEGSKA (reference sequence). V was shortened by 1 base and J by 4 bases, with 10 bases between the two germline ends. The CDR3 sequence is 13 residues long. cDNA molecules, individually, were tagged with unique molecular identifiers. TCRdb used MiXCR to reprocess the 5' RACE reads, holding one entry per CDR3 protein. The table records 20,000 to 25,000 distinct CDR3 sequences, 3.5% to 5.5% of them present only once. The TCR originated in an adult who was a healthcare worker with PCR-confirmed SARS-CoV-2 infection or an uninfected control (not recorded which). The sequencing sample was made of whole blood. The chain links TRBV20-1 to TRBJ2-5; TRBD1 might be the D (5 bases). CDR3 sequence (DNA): TGCAGTGCTAGAGGGAAAGGGGCAGAGACCCAGTACTTC. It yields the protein CSARGKGAETQYF.